The 3 T cell receptor beta chains listed next were all sequenced from one sample in a study of shared clonotypes between healthy human individuals. Clones were read by immunoSEQ multiplex PCR, and TCRdb kept only the in-frame ones, dropping some. The sample yields around 2,000,000 clones, approximately 94% seen once. Cells designated naive CD8 were CD45RO-negative and were positively selected for CCR7, with terminally differentiated effector memory CD45RA+ cells excluded. Specimen: naive CD8+ T cells from PBMCs. These receptors originate from a young man in good health. Some clones in this sample may be carry-over from other donors' samples.

The chain carries TRBV19 and TRBJ2-7, with TRBD1 matching over 7 bases. CDR1 and CDR2 from the germline V gene are LNHDA and SQIVND (reference sequence). V gave up 2 bases and J gave up 3 bases; unmatched junction bases: 7. This CDR3 has 15 residues. CDR3 DNA sequence: TGTGCCAGTAGTATAAGGGACAGTGGGGGCTACGAGCAGTACTTC. It specifies CASSIRDSGGYEQYF.

In its sample, this clone was seen once. Here the CDR3 DNA reads TGTGCCAGCTCACCACCGCTCATAGCCCGTGATACGCAGTATTTT. Translated, it gives CASSPPLIARDTQYF. The rearrangement uses TRBV18 and TRBJ2-3, with D unresolved. Germline V gene lookup returns CDR1 KGHSH and CDR2 LQKENI. CDR3 length: 15 amino acids. The germline V and J ends were trimmed by 0 bases and 6 bases, with 13 bases remaining between them. Full variable domain (remainder filled in from reference TRBV18 and TRBJ2-3): NAGVMQNPRHLVRRRGQEARLRCSPMKGHSHVYWYRQLPEEGLKFMVYLQKENIIDESGMPKERFSAEFPKEGPSILRIQQVVRGDSAAYFCASSPPLIARDTQYFGPGTRLTVL.

Concerning this clone itself: The identical CDR3 is also encoded by other nucleotide sequences in the sample. The J gene is TRBJ2-1, the V gene TRBV6-5, with D unclear. The germline gives CDR1 MNHEY, CDR2 SVGAGI. Trimming removed 0 bases at V and 7 bases at J, with 4 bases between. The CDR3 length is 12 residues. CDR3 DNA sequence: TGTGCCAGCAGTTACTCGAATAATGAGCAGTTCTTC. Translated, it gives CASSYSNNEQFF.